Shown below are 19 T cell receptor beta chains from a single sample sequenced in a study of graft-versus-host responses after intestinal transplantation. Their specific antigens are unknown. Profiling relied on immunoSEQ multiplex PCR, and the TCRdb table lists in-frame clones only, not all of them. The sample has tens of thousands of clones, roughly 94% seen once; the top ten hold around 0.53%. The specimen comprised unstimulated CD8+ T cells sorted from spleen or lymph node cells, sampled before intestinal transplant. Receptor source: a human donor who received an intestinal transplant.

The gene calls are TRBV13 and TRBJ1-2; no definite D call. The CDR3 loop spans 13 amino acids. The ends were cut back, 4 bases at V and 8 bases at J, with 14 bases in the middle. CDR1 and CDR2 (germline): PRHDT, FYEKMQ (reference sequence). Here the CDR3 reads CASSSLPEHGYTF. CDR3 DNA: TGTGCCAGCAGCTCTCTCCCTGAGCACGGCTACACCTTC. The variable domain in full, with the rest retrieved from reference TRBV13 and TRBJ1-2, is AAGVIQSPRHLIKEKRETATLKCYPIPRHDTVYWYQQGPGQDPQFLISFYEKMQSDKGSIPDRFSAQQFSDYHSELNMSSLELGDSALYFCASSSLPEHGYTFGSGTRLTVV.

The CDR3 reads CASSSLAGETEQYF. The CDR3 DNA reads TGTGCCAGCAGCTCCCTAGCGGGAGAGACCGAGCAGTACTTC. The chain combines TRBV9 with TRBJ2-7; TRBD2 aligns across 10 bases. Germline lookup yields CDR1 SGDLS and CDR2 YYNGEE. The CDR3 has 14 amino acids. V shed 4 bases, J shed 6 bases, and the junction held 7 bases outside the gene matches.

CDR3 DNA: TGCGCCAGCAGCCAAGTTAGCGGACAGGGAGTCAACGAGCAGTACTTC. This encodes CASSQVSGQGVNEQYF. This chain uses TRBV4-1 with TRBJ2-7, with 8 nucleotides matching TRBD1. V lost 1 base and J lost 5; bases outside the gene matches: 10. The CDR3 sequence is 16 residues long. The V gene's germline CDR1 is MGHRA and CDR2 YSYEKL.

The CDR3 nucleotides are TGTGCTAGTGGTTTAGGAGGGGATGAGCAGTTCTTC. This translates into CASGLGGDEQFF. The V and J genes are TRBV12-5 and TRBJ2-1; tentatively, D is TRBD2 (6 bases). CDR1 and CDR2 (germline): LGHNT, FRNRAP. Deletions cut 3 bases from V and 8 bases from J, with 8 bases between. This CDR3 contains 12 residues.

The chain employs TRBV4-1 and TRBJ2-3, with 14 bases matching TRBD2. Germline V lookup: CDR1 MGHRA, CDR2 YSYEKL. The CDR3 has 18 residues. With V trimmed by 2 bases and J by 0 bases, 4 bases remained unmatched. The CDR3 here is CASSQTGLAGESTDTQYF. CDR3 nucleotides: TGCGCCAGCAGCCAAACGGGACTAGCGGGAGAGAGCACAGATACGCAGTATTTT.

The chain recombines TRBV11-2 with TRBJ1-6; D might be TRBD1 (5 bases). The V gene's germline CDR1 is SGHAT and CDR2 FQNNGV. V lost 5 bases to trimming and J lost 6 bases, with 11 bases between them. This CDR3 has 14 residues. CDR3 protein: CASSRIDSNSPLHF. CDR3 nucleotides: TGTGCCAGCAGCCGTATCGACAGTAATTCACCCCTCCACTTT.

V and J are TRBV11-2 and TRBJ2-7; D ambiguous. Germline V gene sequence: CDR1 SGHAT, CDR2 FQNNGV. The CDR3 is made up of 14 amino acids. Trimming took 6 bases from V and 3 from J, leaving 15 bases between them. CDR3 region: CASSPGPDFYEQYF. The CDR3 nucleotides are TGTGCCAGCAGTCCAGGTCCCGATTTCTACGAGCAGTACTTC.

J is TRBJ2-1 and V is TRBV7-9; D could derive from TRBD1 or TRBD2 (5 bases each). This CDR3 has 15 residues. Germline CDR1 SEHNR, CDR2 FQNEAQ (reference sequence). V lost 1 base, J lost 2 bases, and 9 bases lay in between. CDR3 protein: CASSLGDGPYNEQFF. DNA of the CDR3: TGTGCCAGCAGCTTAGGGGACGGACCCTACAATGAGCAGTTCTTC.

V usage is TRBV4-2 and J usage is TRBJ2-2; D is uncertain. V dropped 8 bases and J dropped 1 base, with 8 bases sitting between them. Germline CDR1 and CDR2: LGHNA and YNFKEQ. The CDR3 runs 13 residues. CDR3 protein: CASWSQNTGELFF. In DNA form, the CDR3 reads TGTGCCAGCTGGAGTCAGAACACCGGGGAGCTGTTTTTT.

The chain combines TRBV13 with TRBJ2-5; the match to TRBD2 covers 13 bases. V was pared by 5 bases and J by 1 base, with 4 bases of the junction left unmatched. Per the germline V gene, CDR1 is PRHDT and CDR2 is FYEKMQ (reference sequence). The CDR3 has 16 amino acids. The CDR3 DNA reads TGTGCCAGCAGCAAAAGGACTAGCGGGAGCCAAGAGACCCAGTACTTC. It yields the protein CASSKRTSGSQETQYF.

The chain recombines TRBV28 with TRBJ2-3, with a tentative D call TRBD2 (6 bases). The CDR3 consists of 17 residues. Between the trimmed V and J ends, which lost 2 bases and 6 bases, there was a span of 21 bases. Germline V CDR1 and CDR2: MDHEN, SYDVKM. Here the CDR3 reads CASSLGLWGAGPDTQYF. The CDR3 DNA sequence: TGTGCCAGCAGTTTAGGCCTCTGGGGAGCGGGCCCCGATACGCAGTATTTT.

The chain has TRBV25-1 and TRBJ1-1; unclear D gene. V shed 8 bases and J shed 4 bases, with 14 bases lying between them. Germline V CDR1 and CDR2: MGHDK, SYGVNS. CDR3 length: 13 amino acids. Written as DNA, the CDR3 is TGTGCCAGCGCGGCTTACGGGAGCACTGAAGCTTTCTTT. It is translated as CASAAYGSTEAFF. The full variable domain, in which reference TRBV25-1 and TRBJ1-1 provide the parts outside the CDR3, is EADIYQTPRYLVIGTGKKITLECSQTMGHDKMYWYQQDPGMELHLIHYSYGVNSTEKGDLSSESTVSRIRTEHFPLTLESARPSHTSQYLCASAAYGSTEAFFGQGTRLTVV.

The J gene is TRBJ1-2, the V gene TRBV5-6, with 10 bases aligning to TRBD1. The length of the CDR3 is 16 residues. The trim removed 2 bases at V and 5 bases at J, leaving 9 bases unmatched. Germline V gene lookup returns CDR1 SGHDT and CDR2 YYEEEE. The CDR3, as DNA: TGTGCCAGCAGCTTTTGGGGACAGGGGTCATCGTATGGCTACACCTTC. Protein product: CASSFWGQGSSYGYTF.

CDR3 DNA: TGTGCCAGCAGTTACGAGACAGGGGGGTTAGAAGCTTTCTTT. Translated: CASSYETGGLEAFF. V gene TRBV27 combines with J gene TRBJ1-1; 9 nucleotides match TRBD1. V was pared by 4 bases and J by 8 bases, with 8 bases of the junction left unmatched. This CDR3 has 14 residues. Germline CDR1 reads MNHEY; CDR2 reads SMNVEV (reference sequence).

The rearrangement uses TRBV28 and TRBJ2-1; 9 bases are shared with TRBD2. The CDR3 has 17 amino acids. V shed 8 bases and J 4 bases; nucleotides not matched to a gene: 15. CDR1 is MDHEN, CDR2 SYDVKM, per germline. Here the CDR3 reads CASGTSFPGGAYNEQFF. CDR3 bases: TGTGCCAGCGGGACTAGCTTTCCCGGCGGGGCTTACAATGAGCAGTTCTTC.

Note on this clone: The same CDR3 can be traced to other DNA sequences in this sample. The chain is built from TRBV2 and TRBJ2-5, with a tentative D call TRBD2 (7 bases). Trimming cost V 6 bases and J 2 bases, with 16 bases left between them. CDR3 size: 15 residues. Per the germline V gene, CDR1 is SNHLY and CDR2 is FYNNEI. CDR3 in amino acids: CASSERGGLQETQYF. As DNA, the CDR3 is TGTGCCAGCAGCGAAAGGGGGGGGCTACAAGAGACCCAGTACTTC.

This clone was seen only once. The rearrangement links TRBV29-1 to TRBJ2-3, with 7 bases lining up with TRBD1. This CDR3 has 14 residues. Germline values: CDR1 SQVTM, CDR2 ANQGSEA. The CDR3 is CSHTGTASTDTQYF. CDR3 DNA: TGCAGTCACACTGGGACAGCTAGCACAGATACGCAGTATTTT.

The chain recombines TRBV28 with TRBJ1-1, with D tentatively TRBD1 (6 bases). The CDR3 contains 16 residues. Germline-derived CDR1 and CDR2 are MDHEN and SYDVKM. Trimming stripped 3 bases from V and 5 bases from J, with 19 bases between. CDR3 protein: CASSFRPGTKDTEAFF. DNA of the CDR3: TGTGCCAGCAGTTTTCGGCCTGGGACAAAGGATACTGAAGCTTTCTTT.

This clone was observed a handful of times. V gene TRBV7-2 combines with J gene TRBJ2-7; the match to TRBD1 covers 9 bases. The CDR3 spans 14 residues. In germline, CDR1 is SGHTA, CDR2 FQGNSA. Trimming cost V 5 bases and J 2 bases; bases outside gene matches: 4. The CDR3 DNA is TGTGCCAGCAGCCACGGGACAGGGACCTACGAGCAGTACTTC. This codes for CASSHGTGTYEQYF.